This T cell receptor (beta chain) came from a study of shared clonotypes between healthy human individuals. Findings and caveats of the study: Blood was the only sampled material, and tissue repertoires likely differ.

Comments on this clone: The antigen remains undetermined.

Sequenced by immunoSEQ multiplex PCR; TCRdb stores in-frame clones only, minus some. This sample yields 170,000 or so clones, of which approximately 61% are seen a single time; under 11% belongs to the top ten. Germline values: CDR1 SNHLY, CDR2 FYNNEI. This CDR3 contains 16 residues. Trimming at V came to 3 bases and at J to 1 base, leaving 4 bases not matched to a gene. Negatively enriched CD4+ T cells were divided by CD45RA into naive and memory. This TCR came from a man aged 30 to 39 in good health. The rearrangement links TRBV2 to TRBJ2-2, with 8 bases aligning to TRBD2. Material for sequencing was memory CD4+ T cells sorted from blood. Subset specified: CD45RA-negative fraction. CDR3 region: CASSDSSGWNTGELFF. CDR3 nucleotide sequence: TGTGCCAGCAGTGACTCTAGCGGGTGGAACACCGGGGAGCTGTTTTTT.